The sequence of this T cell receptor (beta chain) was determined in a study of T cells in Graves' hyperthyroidism and ophthalmopathy. General observations from the study: Ophthalmopathy and stable hyperthyroidism were told apart by a 13 V-J model. Ophthalmopathy got predicted by the model a median about 6.7 months before its onset.

This clonotype has a count of ten or more. What it binds is unknown. The source material, RNA transcripts, was used to amplify TCR beta CDR3 regions. The TCR CDR3 was amplified in a first-round RT-PCR using the HTBI primer set. TCRdb reprocessed the multiplex PCR reads via MiXCR and lists one record per CDR3 protein. Found here are about 350,000 distinct CDR3 sequences, about 18% of them singletons; the top ten hold about a third. The germline V gene has CDR1 LNHDA and CDR2 SQIVND (reference sequence). V dropped 3 bases and J dropped 1; count of bases not matched to a gene: 2. This CDR3 has 15 amino acids. Patients aged 18 to 65 had newly diagnosed hyperthyroidism that had lasted under 2 months. The authors obtained PBMCs from over 7.5 ml of fresh peripheral blood.

Specimen: blood. The sequence derives from a woman in her thirties with Graves' hyperthyroidism that later progressed to Graves' ophthalmopathy. The genes are TRBV19 and TRBJ1-5, with 8 bases matching TRBD1. The CDR3 region is CASSMQGASNQPQHF. The CDR3 coding sequence is TGTGCCAGTAGTATGCAGGGGGCAAGCAATCAGCCCCAGCATTTT.